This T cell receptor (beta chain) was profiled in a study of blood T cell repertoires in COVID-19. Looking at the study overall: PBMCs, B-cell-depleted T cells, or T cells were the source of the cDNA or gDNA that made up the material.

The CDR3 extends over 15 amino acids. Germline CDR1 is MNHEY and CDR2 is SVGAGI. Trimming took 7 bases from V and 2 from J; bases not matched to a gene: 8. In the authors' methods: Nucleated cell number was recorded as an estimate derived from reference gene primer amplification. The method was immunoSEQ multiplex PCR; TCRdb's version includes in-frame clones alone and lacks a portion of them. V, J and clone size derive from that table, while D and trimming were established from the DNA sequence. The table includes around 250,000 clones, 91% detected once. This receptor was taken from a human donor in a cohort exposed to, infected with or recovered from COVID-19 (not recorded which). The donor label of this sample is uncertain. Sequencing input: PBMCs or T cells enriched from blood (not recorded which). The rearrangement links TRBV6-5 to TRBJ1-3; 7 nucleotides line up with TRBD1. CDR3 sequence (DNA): TGTGCCAGCACCTTAGCGCAGGGGGCTGGAAACACCATATATTTT. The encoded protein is CASTLAQGAGNTIYF.